Listed below are T cell receptor beta chains from one sample, sequenced in a study of T cell responses to AZD1222 COVID-19 vaccine. Sequenced by immunoSEQ multiplex PCR; TCRdb stores in-frame clones only, minus some. The sample consists of 95,000 to 110,000 clones, over 90% of them appearing once. Material: peripheral blood, obtained on day 0 of AZD1222 vaccination. Receptors were obtained from an adult in good health. CDR3s include the opening cysteine and the closing phenylalanine or tryptophan. Fields, in order: J gene, V gene, CDR3 length, D gene, clone size, CDR3 DNA, CDR3 protein. The D gene is left open where the match is weak. Size is stated for part of the rows, as once, few or many counts, or as a class when the clone is expanded.

TRBJ2-2 | TRBV24-1 | 12 | - | - | TGTGCCACCAGTGAGAATACCGGGGAGCTGTTTTTT | CATSENTGELFF
TRBJ2-2 | TRBV13 | 16 | TRBD1 | - | TGTGCCAGCAGCCCCAGGGGGTCTACCACCACCGGGGAGCTGTTTTTT | CASSPRGSTTTGELFF
TRBJ2-7 | TRBV11-2 | 15 | TRBD2 | once | TGTGCCAGCAGACATCCGGGACTAGCGGGATACGAGCAGTACTTC | CASRHPGLAGYEQYF
TRBJ2-5 | TRBV12-3/TRBV12-4 | 13 | - | - | TGTGCCAGCAGTTCCCTGCCCCAGGGGACCCAGTACTTC | CASSSLPQGTQYF
TRBJ1-1 | TRBV6-1 | 14 | - | - | TGTGCCAGCAGTGAGGGGGGACGCTACACTGAAGCTTTCTTT | CASSEGGRYTEAFF
TRBJ2-1 | TRBV7-8 | 15 | TRBD2 | - | TGTGCCAGCAGCTCGAGGCTAGCGGGATACAATGAGCAGTTCTTC | CASSSRLAGYNEQFF
TRBJ1-5 | TRBV2 | 16 | - | many | TGTGCCAGCAGTGTGCTTGGGCAGTCCTCCACTCAGCCCCAGCATTTT | CASSVLGQSSTQPQHF
TRBJ1-6 | TRBV9 | 13 | TRBD1 | - | TGTGCCAGCGGAAAAGACAGGGATTCACCCCTCCACTTT | CASGKDRDSPLHF
TRBJ2-2 | TRBV4-1 | 15 | TRBD2 | - | TGCGCCAGCGGCAGACTAGCGGGAGTTTACGGGGAGCTGTTTTTT | CASGRLAGVYGELFF
TRBJ1-4 | TRBV6-6 | 16 | TRBD1 | - | TGTGCCAGCAGGTCCACAGGGGCCACAACTAATGAAAAACTGTTTTTT | CASRSTGATTNEKLFF
TRBJ2-5 | TRBV5-4 | 12 | - | - | TGTGCCAGCAGCGCGACGCAAGAGACCCAGTACTTC | CASSATQETQYF
TRBJ1-3 | TRBV6-6 | 14 | - | - | TGTGCCAGCAGTGGGGCCCTCTCTGGAAACACCATATATTTT | CASSGALSGNTIYF
TRBJ1-1 | TRBV5-1 | 14 | - | few | TGCGCCAGCAGCTTGGGACAGATGAACACTGAAGCTTTCTTT | CASSLGQMNTEAFF
TRBJ1-2 | TRBV7-9 | 14 | - | - | TGTGCCAGCAGCCTGCTACAGGACAACTATGGCTACACCTTC | CASSLLQDNYGYTF
TRBJ1-2 | TRBV7-2 | 15 | - | - | TGTGCCAGCAGCGCCTACAGGGTAAGGGCGGATGGCTACACCTTC | CASSAYRVRADGYTF
TRBJ2-1 | TRBV27 | 11 | - | - | TGTGCCAGCAGTTCAGGGACTGAGCAGTTCTTC | CASSSGTEQFF
TRBJ2-2 | TRBV5-1 | 15 | - | - | TGCGCCAGCTCCCCCAGGGGGGTGAACACCGGGGAGCTGTTTTTT | CASSPRGVNTGELFF
TRBJ2-1 | TRBV7-6 | 16 | TRBD2 | once | TGTGCCAGCAGCCTGGGACTAGCGGGAGGTGCCAATGAGCAGTTCTTC | CASSLGLAGGANEQFF
TRBJ2-1 | TRBV7-3 | 15 | - | - | TGTGCCAGCAGCTACACTCGAGGGGGCTACAATGAGCAGTTCTTC | CASSYTRGGYNEQFF
TRBJ1-2 | TRBV11-3 | 15 | TRBD1 | - | TGTGCCAGCAGCTCTAACAGGGGACGGAACTATGGCTACACCTTC | CASSSNRGRNYGYTF
TRBJ1-4 | TRBV5-1 | 17 | - | - | TGCGCCAGCAGCTTGGACCCATCGGGTCAAGACTATGAAAAACTGTTTTTT | CASSLDPSGQDYEKLFF
TRBJ1-6 | TRBV28 | 15 | TRBD1 | - | TGTGCCAGCAGTTCAGGGGGGCAAGTGGGTTCACCCCTCCACTTT | CASSSGGQVGSPLHF
TRBJ2-5 | TRBV7-2 | 13 | TRBD2 | - | TGTGCCAGTAGAGCGGGAGGGCGGGAGACCCAGTACTTC | CASRAGGRETQYF
TRBJ2-3 | TRBV5-4 | 14 | - | - | TGTGCCAGCAGCTCCCCGGGCAGCACAGATACGCAGTATTTT | CASSSPGSTDTQYF
TRBJ2-2 | TRBV7-2 | 12 | - | - | TGTGCCAGCAGGGCTTTCCCCGGGGAGCTGTTTTTT | CASRAFPGELFF
TRBJ2-7 | TRBV12-5 | 13 | - | - | TGTGCTAGTGGTTTGGCTCAAAAATACGAGCAGTACTTC | CASGLAQKYEQYF
TRBJ2-7 | TRBV5-5 | 14 | - | - | TGTGCCAGCAGCTTGATGGGACAAGCCTACGAGCAGTACTTC | CASSLMGQAYEQYF
TRBJ1-1 | TRBV11-2 | 14 | - | - | TGTGCCAGCAGTCCAAACAGGGTGAACACTGAAGCTTTCTTT | CASSPNRVNTEAFF
TRBJ2-3 | TRBV7-2 | 15 | - | - | TGTGCCAGCAGCCCACTCTTGCGGGACACAGATACGCAGTATTTT | CASSPLLRDTDTQYF
TRBJ1-2 | TRBV5-1 | 15 | - | - | TGCGCCAGCAGCGTTACAGGCCTCACTAACTATGGCTACACCTTC | CASSVTGLTNYGYTF
TRBJ2-2 | TRBV7-8 | 15 | TRBD1 | - | TGTGCCAGCAGCTCGGACAGGTGGAACACCGGGGAGCTGTTTTTT | CASSSDRWNTGELFF
TRBJ1-5 | TRBV19 | 16 | - | - | TGTGCCAGTAGTCCCGAACGAAGCCGGAGCAATCAGCCCCAGCATTTT | CASSPERSRSNQPQHF
TRBJ2-1 | TRBV28 | 16 | TRBD1 | - | TGTGCCAGCAGTTACGTGTCAGGGGGCTCCTACAATGAGCAGTTCTTC | CASSYVSGGSYNEQFF
TRBJ1-3 | TRBV5-1 | 15 | - | - | TGCGCCAGCAGCCCGCTAGTTGGCCCTGGAAACACCATATATTTT | CASSPLVGPGNTIYF
TRBJ2-7 | TRBV5-4 | 13 | TRBD1 | - | TGTGCCAGCAGCCTAGAGACAGGGTTCGAGCAGTACTTC | CASSLETGFEQYF
TRBJ1-1 | TRBV2 | 16 | - | - | TGTGCCAGCAGCCAAAGAGCAGGGGCCATGAACACTGAAGCTTTCTTT | CASSQRAGAMNTEAFF
TRBJ2-2 | TRBV30 | 17 | TRBD2 | - | TGTGCCTGGAGTGCGGGGACTAGCGGGTGGGACACCGGGGAGCTGTTTTTT | CAWSAGTSGWDTGELFF
TRBJ2-5 | TRBV19 | 14 | - | - | TGTGCCAGTAGTATAGATACGGAGGAAGAGACCCAGTACTTC | CASSIDTEEETQYF
TRBJ2-5 | TRBV7-3 | 12 | - | - | TGTGCCAGCAGCGAAGGGAAGGGGACCCAGTACTTC | CASSEGKGTQYF
TRBJ1-6 | TRBV3-1/TRBV3-2 | 14 | - | once | TGTGCCAGCAGCCAAGGAGTTAGTAATTCACCCCTCCACTTT | CASSQGVSNSPLHF
TRBJ1-5 | TRBV2 | 13 | - | - | TGTGCCAGCAGTGATGTTCAGAATCAGCCCCAGCATTTT | CASSDVQNQPQHF
TRBJ2-1 | TRBV5-1 | 15 | - | - | TGCGCCAGCAGTCAGGAGGGTAGCTCCTACAATGAGCAGTTCTTC | CASSQEGSSYNEQFF
TRBJ1-1 | TRBV18 | 12 | - | - | TGTGCCAGCTCACCTTATGGCACTGAAGCTTTCTTT | CASSPYGTEAFF
TRBJ2-5 | TRBV27 | 15 | TRBD2 | - | TGTGCCAGCAGTCAGCGGGAGGCCCGGCCAGAGACCCAGTACTTC | CASSQREARPETQYF
TRBJ2-7 | TRBV3-1/TRBV3-2 | 15 | - | - | TGTGCCAGCAGCCCCATGGCTAGCGTTACCTACGAGCAGTACTTC | CASSPMASVTYEQYF